This T cell receptor beta chain originates from a study of early T cells in non-severe SARS-CoV-2 infection. Study in general: Sequencing of unsorted whole blood was done on bulk RNA, leaving chains unpaired. Overall study findings and caveats: Anti-spike CD8 responses were favored in VDJdb matching, and private and CD4 specificities were missed.

The CDR3 length is 13 residues. CDR1 is KGHSH, CDR2 LQKENI, per germline. Trimming stripped 2 bases from V and 0 bases from J, with 2 bases between. Attachment of unique molecular identifiers was made to individual cDNA molecules. TCRdb analysed the 5' RACE reads with MiXCR anew, one entry per CDR3 protein. The table includes 53,000 or so distinct CDR3 sequences, approximately 12% detected once. As concerns this clonotype: The antigen remains unidentified.

The sequences come from whole blood, collected at baseline. This receptor was obtained from an adult who was a healthcare worker with PCR-confirmed SARS-CoV-2 infection or an uninfected control (not recorded which). The chain employs TRBV18 and TRBJ1-3; D is ambiguous. Here the CDR3 DNA reads TGTGCCAGCTCACCAGACTCTGGAAACACCATATATTTT. Translating it yields CASSPDSGNTIYF. The variable domain in full, with the rest retrieved from reference TRBV18 and TRBJ1-3, is NAGVMQNPRHLVRRRGQEARLRCSPMKGHSHVYWYRQLPEEGLKFMVYLQKENIIDESGMPKERFSAEFPKEGPSILRIQQVVRGDSAAYFCASSPDSGNTIYFGEGSWLTVV.